One and the same sample provided the 27 T cell receptor beta chains below, sequenced in a study of beta chain features in type 1 diabetes. Expressed TCRB transcripts got sequenced, as all isolated RNA was reverse transcribed. TCRdb's table, derived via immunoSEQ multiplex PCR, lists solely in-frame clones and lacks some. The sample yields more than 100,000 clones, roughly 28% seen once. Study-wide points: Moderate yet significant TCRB CDR3 shortening was seen in Type 1 diabetes patients in all four CD4+ subsets.

These receptors lack a known antigen. The sequencing sample was made of central memory CD4+ T cells from blood. Receptors were obtained from a young woman with type 1 diabetes.

This clone was detected a few times. This chain uses TRBV5-6 with TRBJ1-2, with 11 bases identical to TRBD1. Germline-derived CDR1 and CDR2 are SGHDT and YYEEEE. V lost 4 bases to trimming and J lost 3 bases; unmatched junction nucleotides: 8. CDR3 length: 16 amino acids. CDR3: CASSRWGQGDDYGYTF. The CDR3, as DNA: TGTGCCAGCAGCCGTTGGGGACAGGGGGACGACTATGGCTACACCTTC.

The chain employs TRBV2 and TRBJ1-5, with 7 bases aligning to TRBD1. Germline-derived CDR1 and CDR2 are SNHLY and FYNNEI. The CDR3 is 14 amino acids. Losses at the gene ends were 4 bases for V and 3 bases for J; bases not matched to a gene: 3. This CDR3 reads CASSGQGNNQPQHF. The DNA for the CDR3 is TGTGCCAGCAGTGGACAGGGAAACAATCAGCCCCAGCATTTT. The variable domain in full, with the rest retrieved from reference TRBV2 and TRBJ1-5, is EPEVTQTPSHQVTQMGQEVILRCVPISNHLYFYWYRQILGQKVEFLVSFYNNEISEKSEIFDDQFSVERPDGSNFTLKIRSTKLEDSAMYFCASSGQGNNQPQHFGDGTRLSIL.

The chain carries TRBV19 and TRBJ1-5, with a weak D call TRBD1 (5 bases). Germline CDR1 is LNHDA and CDR2 is SQIVND (reference sequence). This CDR3 has 14 amino acids. Trimming cost V 2 bases and J 4 bases, with 9 bases left between them. In nucleotides, the CDR3 is TGTGCCAGTAGTATATTCACAGGAAATCAGCCCCAGCATTTT. It codes for CASSIFTGNQPQHF.

The chain uses TRBV13 and TRBJ2-4; 8 nucleotides align to TRBD2. The CDR3 consists of 18 residues. Germline CDR1 is PRHDT and CDR2 is FYEKMQ (reference sequence). The V gene end was trimmed by 7 bases and the J gene end by 0 bases; junction bases not matched to a gene: 14. The CDR3 DNA reads TGTGCCAGCACTCGGACTAGCACCCAAGGACTAGCCAAAAACATTCAGTACTTC. This codes for CASTRTSTQGLAKNIQYF. The whole variable domain, filled in from reference TRBV13 and TRBJ2-4, reads AAGVIQSPRHLIKEKRETATLKCYPIPRHDTVYWYQQGPGQDPQFLISFYEKMQSDKGSIPDRFSAQQFSDYHSELNMSSLELGDSALYFCASTRTSTQGLAKNIQYFGAGTRLSVL.

V usage is TRBV7-2 and J usage is TRBJ1-5; D is ambiguous. Trimming took 1 base from V and 2 from J, leaving 12 bases between them. Per germline, CDR1 SGHTA and CDR2 FQGNSA. The CDR3 runs to 16 residues. CDR3 sequence reads: CASSLELNVGNQPQHF. Here the CDR3 DNA reads TGTGCCAGCAGCTTAGAGCTCAATGTTGGCAATCAGCCCCAGCATTTT.

This clone appeared a few times. The genes are TRBV5-1 and TRBJ2-2; no firm D call. This CDR3 contains 13 residues. CDR1 is SGHRS, CDR2 YFSETQ, per germline. The V and J ends lost 0 bases and 7 bases respectively, with 7 bases between them. The CDR3 DNA sequence: TGCGCCAGCAGCTTGGATCTTATCGGGGAGCTGTTTTTT. Its translation is CASSLDLIGELFF.

This clone was seen ten or more times. J is TRBJ2-4 and V is TRBV15, with 8 nucleotides matching TRBD2. The CDR3 consists of 17 residues. Looked up from germline, CDR1 is LNHNV and CDR2 is YYDKDF (reference sequence). The V segment lost 8 bases and the J segment 7 bases; nucleotides outside the gene matches: 19. The CDR3 bases are TGTGCCACCTCCCCCAGGGGTAGCGGGATCAGAGCGAACATTCAGTACTTC. It encodes CATSPRGSGIRANIQYF.

V gene TRBV5-4 combines with J gene TRBJ2-2, with 8 bases lining up with TRBD1. V shed 3 bases, J shed 8 bases, and the junction held 15 bases outside the gene matches. The CDR3 extends over 17 amino acids. Germline CDR1 SGHNT, CDR2 YYREEE (reference sequence). Here the CDR3 DNA reads TGTGCCAGCAGCTCAGGTTCGGACAGGGCGGATTCTGGGGAGCTGTTTTTT. Protein product: CASSSGSDRADSGELFF.

This clone came up once. The chain has TRBV5-6 and TRBJ2-5; the match to TRBD2 covers 7 bases. The ends lost 1 base at V and 0 bases at J; junction bases unmatched: 12. CDR3 length: 18 amino acids. Germline lookup yields CDR1 SGHDT and CDR2 YYEEEE. CDR3 protein: CASSLMRPSGADQETQYF. The DNA of the CDR3 is TGTGCCAGCAGCTTGATGCGGCCTAGCGGAGCCGACCAAGAGACCCAGTACTTC.

The chain couples TRBV6-5 to TRBJ1-5; no definite D call. The CDR3 has 16 amino acids. CDR1 and CDR2 (germline): MNHEY, SVGAGI. The germline V and J ends were trimmed by 0 bases and 4 bases, with 13 bases remaining between them. CDR3 in amino acids: CASSYSSRRPNQPQHF. DNA for the CDR3: TGTGCCAGCAGTTACTCGAGCCGCCGCCCGAATCAGCCCCAGCATTTT.

This sequence joins TRBV29-1 and TRBJ1-1, with a weak D call TRBD1 (5 bases). CDR3 length: 13 residues. The germline CDR1 and CDR2 sequences are SQVTM and ANQGSEA. Trimming took off 4 bases at V and 2 bases at J, with 11 bases between the two ends. The CDR3 sequence: CSVVRQGNTEAFF. CDR3 bases: TGCAGCGTTGTAAGGCAGGGTAACACTGAAGCTTTCTTT.

V is TRBV7-8 and J is TRBJ2-1; 7 bases line up with TRBD1. CDR1 and CDR2 (germline): SGHVS, FQNEAQ. This CDR3 is built from 16 residues. The J segment lost 0 bases and the V segment lost 4 bases, leaving 6 bases of the junction unmatched. The CDR3 here is CASSSRQGSSYNEQFF. The DNA for the CDR3 is TGTGCCAGCAGCTCCAGACAGGGAAGCTCCTACAATGAGCAGTTCTTC. The whole variable domain, filled in from reference TRBV7-8 and TRBJ2-1, reads GAGVSQSPRYKVAKRGQDVALRCDPISGHVSLFWYQQALGQGPEFLTYFQNEAQLDKSGLPSDRFFAERPEGSVSTLKIQRTQQEDSAVYLCASSSRQGSSYNEQFFGPGTRLTVL.

This chain connects TRBV2 to TRBJ1-1; tentatively, D is TRBD1 (5 bases). The CDR3 consists of 16 residues. The V gene's germline CDR1 is SNHLY and CDR2 FYNNEI. Trimming cost V 7 bases and J 5 bases, with 23 bases left between them. CDR3 amino acids: CASKAGGGRGKTEAFF. The CDR3, as DNA: TGTGCCAGCAAGGCTGGGGGGGGTCGGGGGAAAACTGAAGCTTTCTTT.

This clone was picked up a small number of times. The chain uses TRBV29-1 and TRBJ2-7; 11 bases are a match to TRBD1. V gave up 8 bases and J gave up 7 bases; unmatched junction bases: 7. CDR3 length: 12 residues. CDR1 and CDR2 (germline): SQVTM, ANQGSEA. As DNA, the CDR3 is TGCAGCCCCTGGGACAGGGGGGAAGAGCAGTACGTC. Translated, it gives CSPWDRGEEQYV.

J is TRBJ2-3 and V is TRBV23-1; 8 positions match TRBD2. TRBV23-1 is reported as an ORF; its role is uncertain. The CDR3 is made up of 16 amino acids. V lost 2 bases and J lost 4; bases outside the gene matches: 8. The CDR3 DNA sequence: TGCGCCAGCAGTCAACCCTGGACTAGCCCCGCAGATACGCAGTATTTT. Translating gives CASSQPWTSPADTQYF.

This clone has just a few counts. The chain recombines TRBV7-2 with TRBJ1-1, with a possible D match to TRBD1 (6 bases). Germline V CDR1 and CDR2: SGHTA, FQGNSA. This CDR3 has 14 residues. V was trimmed by 8 bases and J by 0 bases, leaving 13 bases between them. CDR3 coding DNA: TGTGCCAGCTCTTGGTACAGGGTGAACACTGAAGCTTTCTTT. Protein product: CASSWYRVNTEAFF.

The rearrangement joins TRBV28 to TRBJ2-7; perhaps TRBD2 as D (5 bases). The CDR3 is 14 amino acids. V was shortened by 7 bases and J by 2 bases, with 15 bases between the two germline ends. Germline CDR1 reads MDHEN; CDR2 reads SYDVKM. CDR3 sequence (DNA): TGTGCCAGCACCTCGAGGGAAGTTACCTACGAGCAGTACTTC. The encoded protein is CASTSREVTYEQYF.

The gene calls are TRBV28 and TRBJ1-2; D call uncertain. The germline V and J ends were trimmed by 3 bases and 8 bases, with 10 bases remaining between them. This CDR3 has 12 residues. Germline CDR1 reads MDHEN; CDR2 reads SYDVKM. The CDR3 region is CASSFNREGYTF. Here the CDR3 DNA reads TGTGCCAGCAGTTTCAATCGGGAGGGCTACACCTTC.

J is TRBJ1-2 and V is TRBV5-4; TRBD1 aligns across 7 bases. Germline-derived CDR1 and CDR2 are SGHNT and YYREEE (reference sequence). The CDR3 contains 12 residues. J gave up 8 bases and V 4 bases, and 5 bases lay outside the gene matches. CDR3 in amino acids: CASSRDSSGYTF. The CDR3 DNA reads TGTGCCAGCAGCAGGGACAGTTCGGGCTACACCTTC.

The chain has TRBV14 and TRBJ2-3; D is ambiguous. Germline V gene sequence: CDR1 SGHDN, CDR2 FVKESK. V was clipped by 2 bases and J by 4 bases, with 4 bases between them. This CDR3 contains 12 residues. Here the CDR3 DNA reads TGTGCCAGCAGCCAATTCGCAGATACGCAGTATTTT. Residues: CASSQFADTQYF.

This sequence joins TRBV6-5 and TRBJ2-7, with a weak D call TRBD1 (6 bases). V was pared by 5 bases and J by 3 bases, with 8 bases between. The germline CDR1 and CDR2 sequences are MNHEY and SVGAGI. The CDR3 loop spans 12 amino acids. CDR3 sequence (DNA): TGTGCCAGCAGTAAGACAGGCTACGAGCAGTACGTC. Translated, it gives CASSKTGYEQYV.

V is TRBV7-2 and J is TRBJ2-4; 9 nucleotides agree with TRBD2. The CDR3 is made up of 20 amino acids. Looked up from germline, CDR1 is SGHTA and CDR2 is FQGNSA. J was trimmed by 1 base and V by 0 bases; bases with no gene match: 13. CDR3 in DNA: TGTGCCAGCAGCTTAGCGGCCCTCGCACTAGCGGGCGCGGCCAAAAACATTCAGTACTTC. It yields the protein CASSLAALALAGAAKNIQYF. The full variable domain, with the rest looked up from reference TRBV7-2 and TRBJ2-4, is GAGVSQSPSNKVTEKGKDVELRCDPISGHTALYWYRQSLGQGLEFLIYFQGNSAPDKSGLPSDRFSAERTGGSVSTLTIQRTQQEDSAVYLCASSLAALALAGAAKNIQYFGAGTRLSVL.

This clone was observed a few times. CDR3 sequence: CASSQGDGSIGTDTQYF. CDR3 sequence (DNA): TGTGCCAGCAGCCAAGGGGACGGGAGCATAGGGACAGATACGCAGTATTTT. The rearrangement uses TRBV4-2 and TRBJ2-3, with D perhaps TRBD2 (6 bases). V was cut by 1 base and J by 3 bases, with 17 bases left in between. The germline CDR1 and CDR2 sequences are LGHNA and YNFKEQ. This CDR3 spans 17 amino acids.

V gene TRBV5-1 combines with J gene TRBJ2-5, with D maybe TRBD2 (7 bases). The germline CDR1 and CDR2 sequences are SGHRS and YFSETQ. This CDR3 is built from 15 residues. The ends were cut back, 4 bases at V and 4 bases at J, with 17 bases in the middle. The CDR3: CASSRGGGPAETQYF. The CDR3 DNA reads as TGCGCCAGCAGCCGGGGAGGGGGGCCCGCAGAGACCCAGTACTTC.

The chain combines TRBV6-1 with TRBJ2-1; 9 positions agree with TRBD2. Germline V gene lookup returns CDR1 MNHNS and CDR2 SASEGT. J lost 6 bases, V lost 6 bases, and 6 bases had no gene match. The CDR3 totals 14 residues. The CDR3 protein is CASREGLAVNEQFF. In DNA form, the CDR3 reads TGTGCCAGCAGGGAGGGACTAGCTGTCAATGAGCAGTTCTTC.

The table lists this clone with many counts. J is TRBJ2-1 and V is TRBV19, with TRBD2 matching 9 bases. V trimming: 9 bases; J trimming: 6 bases; junction bases outside the gene matches: 9. This CDR3 spans 14 amino acids. The V gene's germline CDR1 is LNHDA and CDR2 SQIVND (reference sequence). The CDR3 loop reads CASKTSGFINEQFF. CDR3 in DNA: TGTGCCAGCAAGACTAGCGGTTTTATCAATGAGCAGTTCTTC.

The chain has TRBV5-6 and TRBJ1-4, with a possible D match to TRBD1 (5 bases). This CDR3 has 14 amino acids. The V end was cut by 4 bases, the J end by 4 bases, with 11 bases between. The germline gives CDR1 SGHDT, CDR2 YYEEEE. In DNA form, the CDR3 reads TGTGCCAGCAGCCAGGAGACAGTTAATGAAAAACTGTTTTTT. Its translation: CASSQETVNEKLFF. The full variable domain, completed using reference TRBV5-6 and TRBJ1-4, is DAGVTQSPTHLIKTRGQQVTLRCSPKSGHDTVSWYQQALGQGPQFIFQYYEEEERQRGNFPDRFSGHQFPNYSSELNVNALLLGDSALYLCASSQETVNEKLFFGSGTQLSVL.